A selection of T cell receptor beta chains follows, all from one sample in a study of CD8 T cells in Susac syndrome. TCRdb independently ran MiXCR on the immunoSEQ multiplex PCR reads; one entry per CDR3 protein. The repertoire holds fewer than 150,000 distinct CDR3 sequences, with over 85% as singletons. Specimen: CD8+ T cells from PBMCs. The receptor set was obtained from a human donor in good health. Each CDR3 is given with its conserved first and last residue. Each record gives: D gene, V gene, clone size, J gene, CDR3 DNA, CDR3 protein. The D gene is left open where the match is weak. The size of a clone is reported for some rows only, either as once, few or many, or as a class for expanded clones.

>.|TRBV4-3|.|TRBJ1-2
TGCGCCAGCAGCCCACAACTTCCAAACTATGGCTACACCTTC
CASSPQLPNYGYTF
>.|TRBV27|.|TRBJ1-5
TGTGCCAGCAGTTACCAGGGAAGCAATCAGCCCCAGCATTTT
CASSYQGSNQPQHF
>.|TRBV7-3|few|TRBJ2-3
TGTGCCAGCAGCTTAATAGGCACAGATACGCAGTATTTT
CASSLIGTDTQYF
>.|TRBV27|.|TRBJ1-1
TGTGCCAGCAGTTTCACGAACACTGAAGCTTTCTTT
CASSFTNTEAFF
>TRBD1|TRBV27|.|TRBJ2-7
TGTGCCAGCCCCCTCCGGGACAGGGGGGGGGAGCAGTACTTC
CASPLRDRGGEQYF
>.|TRBV7-9|.|TRBJ2-3
TGTGCCAGCAGCTTATACCCCTCCCCACCGAGGACAGATACGCAGTATTTT
CASSLYPSPPRTDTQYF
>.|TRBV4-3|.|TRBJ2-7
TGCGCCAGCAGCCAAGGCAGAGAGATATCCTACGAGCAGTACTTC
CASSQGREISYEQYF
>.|TRBV5-1|once|TRBJ2-5
TGCGCCAGCAGCTTGGGACAAGCGAGGCAAGAGACCCAGTACTTC
CASSLGQARQETQYF
>.|TRBV30|.|TRBJ2-7
TGTGCCTGGAGTGGGGCAGGGACCTACGAGCAGTACTTC
CAWSGAGTYEQYF
>.|TRBV27|once|TRBJ2-1
TGTGCCAGCAGTTACACGCATGCCTACAATGAGCAGTTCTTC
CASSYTHAYNEQFF
>TRBD2|TRBV6-5|.|TRBJ2-1
TGTGCCAGCACTCCGGGGGGGAGCGGTGAGCAGTTCTTC
CASTPGGSGEQFF
>.|TRBV27|.|TRBJ2-7
TGTGCCAGCCGTACTCTTACGTACGAGCAGTACTTC
CASRTLTYEQYF
>TRBD1|TRBV27|.|TRBJ2-3
TGTGCCAGCAGTTTCCAAACAGGGGGCGGGGATACGCAGTATTTT
CASSFQTGGGDTQYF
>TRBD1|TRBV5-4|.|TRBJ2-1
TGTGCCAGCAGCTTGGTTTCAGGGGGCAATGAGCAGTTCTTC
CASSLVSGGNEQFF
>TRBD2|TRBV27|.|TRBJ2-1
TGTGCCAGCAGTTCTATGAGCGGGGGATACTACAATGAGCAGTTCTTC
CASSSMSGGYYNEQFF
>.|TRBV14|.|TRBJ2-3
TGTGCCAGCAGCCAGTCGGGGACTAGCACAGATACGCAGTATTTT
CASSQSGTSTDTQYF
>TRBD2|TRBV10-3|.|TRBJ2-7
TGTGCCATCAGCGGTACTAGCGGGAACTCCTACGAGCAGTACTTC
CAISGTSGNSYEQYF
>.|TRBV12-3/TRBV12-4|.|TRBJ1-1
TGTGCCAGCAGTTCACAGGGGAACACTGAAGCTTTCTTT
CASSSQGNTEAFF
>.|TRBV4-1|.|TRBJ2-1
TGCGCCAGCAGCCAAGAAACGGGAGCCTACAATGAGCAGTTCTTC
CASSQETGAYNEQFF
>.|TRBV15|.|TRBJ2-1
TGTGCCACCAGCAGAGGAGCGGACACCTACAATGAGCAGTTCTTC
CATSRGADTYNEQFF
>.|TRBV27|.|TRBJ2-7
TGTGCCAGCGGCGAGACAGTGTCCTACGAGCAGTACTTC
CASGETVSYEQYF
>.|TRBV29-1|.|TRBJ2-5
TGCAGCGTTGGATGGGGACTCACGTACCAAGAGACCCAGTACTTC
CSVGWGLTYQETQYF
>TRBD1|TRBV7-9|once|TRBJ2-7
TGTGCCAGCAGAGGGTTATCCGGGACAGGGCTAATCCACGAGCAGTACTTC
CASRGLSGTGLIHEQYF
>.|TRBV7-2|.|TRBJ2-1
TGTGCCAGCAGCTCTAGCGCAAGCTCCTACAATGAGCAGTTCTTC
CASSSSASSYNEQFF
>.|TRBV27|.|TRBJ2-1
TGTGCCAGCAGTCTAGGGGCGATCTCCTACAATGAGCAGTTCTTC
CASSLGAISYNEQFF
>TRBD1|TRBV27|once|TRBJ2-3
TGTGCCAGCAGTTCGGACAGGTTTTCGGATACGCAGTATTTT
CASSSDRFSDTQYF
>.|TRBV4-3|.|TRBJ2-3
TGCGCCAGCAGCCAAGAGGACTCCCTCTACACAGATACGCAGTATTTT
CASSQEDSLYTDTQYF
>.|TRBV5-5|once|TRBJ2-5
TGTGCCAGCACCCCGGCCGGGACCGTGGGCGAGACCCAGTACTTC
CASTPAGTVGETQYF
>.|TRBV6-2/TRBV6-3|.|TRBJ2-5
TGTGCCAGCAGTCTCTGGGGGAGCGGGCAAGAGACCCAGTACTTC
CASSLWGSGQETQYF
>TRBD2|TRBV27|.|TRBJ2-7
TGTGCCACCAAGTTAGCGGGAGGGAAGTACGAGCAGTACTTC
CATKLAGGKYEQYF
>.|TRBV13|once|TRBJ1-1
TGTGCCAGCAGCCCCAACAGGATTATGAACACTGAAGCTTTCTTT
CASSPNRIMNTEAFF